These T cell receptor beta chains were read from a single sample in a study of T-cell memory formation after mild COVID-19. TCRdb reprocessed the 5' RACE reads with MiXCR, giving one entry per CDR3 protein. The table includes a few hundred thousand distinct CDR3 sequences, roughly 18% detected once. Sequenced: PBMCs or a T cell subset sorted from them (not recorded which). These receptors came from a man younger than 35 who had mild COVID-19 (a few samples of this study predate the infection). Cell type and time point are not known. The CDR3 runs from the conserved cysteine through the conserved F or W. A D gene is named only where the DNA matches it firmly. Size is stated for part of the rows, as once, few or many counts, or as a class when the clone is expanded.

CDR3 | DNA | size | D | J | V
CASSQDWSGGLTETQYF | TGCGCCAGCAGCCAAGATTGGTCGGGGGGCCTAACAGAGACCCAGTACTTC | - | - | TRBJ2-5 | TRBV4-3
CAGSGNTIYF | TGTGCCGGCTCTGGAAACACCATATATTTT | - | - | TRBJ1-3 | TRBV7-9
CASSPGRGIMNTEAFF | TGTGCCAGCAGCCCAGGACGGGGGATCATGAACACTGAAGCTTTCTTT | few | - | TRBJ1-1 | TRBV7-6
CSAMNWEAAYEQYF | TGCAGTGCTATGAACTGGGAGGCCGCCTACGAGCAGTACTTC | - | - | TRBJ2-7 | TRBV20-1
CASSFSANRETQYF | TGTGCCAGCAGTTTCTCGGCAAACCGGGAGACCCAGTACTTC | - | - | TRBJ2-5 | TRBV28
CASRILRGAGEQYF | TGTGCCAGCAGAATTCTCAGGGGGGCCGGCGAGCAGTACTTC | many | - | TRBJ2-7 | TRBV27
CASRPTLGRKNQPQHF | TGTGCCAGCAGACCAACACTCGGCAGGAAGAATCAGCCCCAGCATTTT | - | - | TRBJ1-5 | TRBV28
CASRSGTSGPKQFF | TGTGCCAGCAGATCCGGGACTAGCGGGCCAAAGCAGTTCTTC | - | TRBD2 | TRBJ2-1 | TRBV7-2
CASSGLVTTDTQYF | TGTGCCAGCAGTGGTCTAGTTACCACAGATACGCAGTATTTT | many | - | TRBJ2-3 | TRBV2
CSAREGVGNTIYF | TGCAGTGCTAGAGAAGGTGTTGGAAACACCATATATTTT | many | - | TRBJ1-3 | TRBV20-1
CASRSPGGVRANVLTF | TGCGCCAGCAGATCCCCCGGGGGGGTCAGGGCCAACGTCCTGACTTTC | - | TRBD2 | TRBJ2-6 | TRBV4-1
CASTMTGANTGELFF | TGTGCCAGCACCATGACAGGGGCGAACACCGGGGAGCTGTTTTTT | few | TRBD1 | TRBJ2-2 | TRBV7-9
CASSQVTETGQETQYF | TGTGCCAGCAGCCAAGTAACAGAAACCGGCCAAGAGACCCAGTACTTC | - | - | TRBJ2-5 | TRBV3-1
CASSLAGTVNTEAFF | TGCGCCAGCAGCTTGGCCGGGACAGTGAACACTGAAGCTTTCTTT | few | TRBD1 | TRBJ1-1 | TRBV5-1
CASIIDRDTEAFF | TGTGCCAGCATTATAGACAGGGACACTGAAGCTTTCTTT | - | TRBD1 | TRBJ1-1 | TRBV2
CASSYWEGNTGELFF | TGTGCCAGCAGTTACTGGGAGGGAAACACCGGGGAGCTGTTTTTT | few | TRBD2 | TRBJ2-2 | TRBV6-6
CASSLTGGSGLKTQYF | TGTGCCAGCAGTTTGACAGGGGGCAGTGGCTTGAAGACCCAGTACTTC | - | TRBD1 | TRBJ2-5 | TRBV12-3/TRBV12-4
CASSPTGGASPQHF | TGTGCCAGCAGCCCCACGGGGGGAGCCTCGCCCCAGCATTTT | few | - | TRBJ1-5 | TRBV7-9
CASSLALQGKTLHF | TGTGCCAGCAGCTTAGCCCTACAGGGGAAGACCCTCCACTTT | few | TRBD1 | TRBJ1-6 | TRBV7-6
CASSLSEGWINNEQFF | TGCGCCAGCAGCTTGTCAGAGGGCTGGATTAACAATGAGCAGTTCTTC | - | - | TRBJ2-1 | TRBV5-1
CASSFRASYGYTF | TGTGCCAGCAGTTTCAGGGCGTCCTATGGCTACACCTTC | few | - | TRBJ1-2 | TRBV12-3/TRBV12-4
CASSSGGMWAEAFF | TGTGCCAGCAGTTCCGGAGGAATGTGGGCTGAAGCTTTCTTT | few | - | TRBJ1-1 | TRBV28
CAWSVQVQYEQYF | TGTGCCTGGAGTGTACAGGTCCAGTACGAGCAGTACTTC | medium-sized | - | TRBJ2-7 | TRBV30
CASSLVFGGQPQHF | TGTGCCAGCAGCTTGGTCTTCGGGGGGCAGCCCCAGCATTTT | - | - | TRBJ1-5 | TRBV11-2
CASNGHSPFSYEQYF | TGTGCCAGCAACGGACACTCACCGTTTTCCTACGAGCAGTACTTC | - | - | TRBJ2-7 | TRBV6-2/TRBV6-3
CASSLGYRSPLHF | TGTGCCAGCAGCCTCGGTTATCGGTCACCCCTCCACTTT | few | - | TRBJ1-6 | TRBV6-5
CASSQDKLAGGVTDTQYF | TGCGCCAGCAGCCAAGATAAACTAGCGGGGGGGGTCACAGATACGCAGTATTTT | few | TRBD2 | TRBJ2-3 | TRBV4-3
CASNSGRGSYEQYF | TGTGCCAGCAACTCCGGCAGGGGCTCCTACGAGCAGTACTTC | few | - | TRBJ2-7 | TRBV2
CASSPRGRGGFYNEQFF | TGTGCCAGCAGCCCTAGGGGGCGGGGGGGCTTCTACAATGAGCAGTTCTTC | - | TRBD2 | TRBJ2-1 | TRBV7-2
CASSFPGTRETQYF | TGTGCCAGCAGCTTCCCCGGGACACGGGAGACCCAGTACTTC | many | - | TRBJ2-5 | TRBV5-6
CASSQLDTVNQPQHF | TGTGCCAGCAGCCAGCTGGACACAGTCAATCAGCCCCAGCATTTT | - | - | TRBJ1-5 | TRBV7-9
CSAPGTYTGELFF | TGCAGTGCTCCGGGGACGTACACCGGGGAGCTGTTTTTT | - | - | TRBJ2-2 | TRBV20-1
CASSLWGRGGLNEQFF | TGCGCCAGCAGCCTCTGGGGGCGGGGGGGCCTCAATGAGCAGTTCTTC | - | TRBD2 | TRBJ2-1 | TRBV4-1
CASSFGRGTYNEQFF | TGTGCCAGCAGTTTCGGGCGGGGCACCTACAATGAGCAGTTCTTC | - | - | TRBJ2-1 | TRBV12-3/TRBV12-4
CAVTRTGGYNEQFF | TGTGCCGTCACCCGAACGGGGGGTTACAATGAGCAGTTCTTC | few | TRBD2 | TRBJ2-1 | TRBV6-5
CSALDPGQTLYNEQFF | TGCAGTGCCCTAGACCCGGGACAGACTCTCTACAATGAGCAGTTCTTC | - | TRBD1 | TRBJ2-1 | TRBV20-1
CASSLGVLNTIYF | TGTGCCAGCAGTTTAGGGGTTCTGAACACCATATATTTT | few | - | TRBJ1-3 | TRBV12-3/TRBV12-4
CASSVAPGTGGSNTQYF | TGTGCCAGCAGCGTAGCCCCCGGGACAGGGGGATCGAATACGCAGTATTTT | - | TRBD1 | TRBJ2-3 | TRBV9
CASSQDRDRDYGYTF | TGTGCCAGCAGCCAAGACCGGGACAGGGACTATGGCTACACCTTC | many | TRBD1 | TRBJ1-2 | TRBV4-2
CASSPNRLAGNTGELFF | TGTGCCAGCAGTCCCAATAGACTAGCGGGGAACACCGGGGAGCTGTTTTTT | few | TRBD2 | TRBJ2-2 | TRBV12-3/TRBV12-4